The rows below give T cell receptor beta chains drawn from one sample of a study of CD8 T cells in Susac syndrome. TCRdb fed the immunoSEQ multiplex PCR reads into MiXCR, producing one record per CDR3 protein. There are about 240,000 distinct CDR3 sequences in the sample; 90% to 96% occur only once, and 0.1% lies in the top ten. Material: CD4+ T cells from PBMCs. Every receptor here comes from a human donor with Susac syndrome. Both conserved end residues are part of each CDR3. A D gene is named only where the DNA matches it firmly. Clone sizes are given selectively: once, few, many, or a class where the clone is expanded.

j_gene	v_gene	d_gene	abundance	CDR3aa	CDR3nt
TRBJ2-4	TRBV7-9	NA	NA	CASSYPQGLGNIQYF	TGTGCCAGCAGCTACCCACAGGGCCTTGGAAACATTCAGTACTTC
TRBJ1-1	TRBV20-1	NA	NA	CSARDGSNTEAFF	TGCAGTGCTAGAGATGGGAGTAACACTGAAGCTTTCTTT
TRBJ2-3	TRBV7-3	NA	NA	CASSPSGVADTQYF	TGTGCCAGCAGCCCAAGCGGAGTTGCAGATACGCAGTATTTT
TRBJ2-4	TRBV2	TRBD2	NA	CASSELGLAGDNIQYF	TGTGCCAGCAGTGAGTTGGGTCTAGCGGGAGACAACATTCAGTACTTC
TRBJ1-2	TRBV7-7	NA	NA	CASSQALGYGYTF	TGTGCTAGCAGCCAGGCCTTGGGATATGGCTACACCTTC
TRBJ2-5	TRBV12-3/TRBV12-4	TRBD2	NA	CASSRRLAVQETQYF	TGTGCCAGCAGCCGTCGGCTAGCGGTACAGGAGACCCAGTACTTC
TRBJ2-3	TRBV12-5	NA	NA	CASGNFEDTQYF	TGTGCTAGTGGGAATTTTGAAGATACGCAGTATTTT
TRBJ2-1	TRBV12-3/TRBV12-4	NA	once	CASSFPGTFHNEQFF	TGTGCCAGCAGTTTTCCCGGGACATTTCACAATGAGCAGTTCTTC
TRBJ2-1	TRBV7-9	TRBD2	NA	CASRKRGGVTSGRDNEQFF	TGTGCCAGCAGGAAGAGGGGCGGTGTCACTAGCGGGAGAGACAATGAGCAGTTCTTC
TRBJ2-5	TRBV10-3	NA	NA	CAINAEGTETQYF	TGTGCCATCAACGCGGAGGGGACCGAGACCCAGTACTTC
TRBJ1-1	TRBV20-1	TRBD1	NA	CSAREVSQGAEAFF	TGCAGTGCTAGAGAAGTCTCTCAGGGGGCTGAAGCTTTCTTT
TRBJ2-2	TRBV2	TRBD2	NA	CASSILAGKTGELFF	TGTGCCAGCAGTATACTAGCGGGAAAGACCGGGGAGCTGTTTTTT
TRBJ1-1	TRBV29-1	NA	once	CSVKIFVRGTEAFF	TGCAGCGTGAAGATCTTTGTCCGGGGGACTGAAGCTTTCTTT
TRBJ2-3	TRBV20-1	NA	NA	CSAGLRGIYTDTQYF	TGCAGTGCGGGCCTAAGAGGGATTTACACAGATACGCAGTATTTT
TRBJ2-3	TRBV18	NA	NA	CASSPWNDADTQYF	TGTGCCAGCTCACCGTGGAATGACGCAGATACGCAGTATTTT
TRBJ2-3	TRBV5-1	NA	once	CASSDGRTDTQYF	TGCGCCAGCAGCGATGGGAGGACAGATACGCAGTATTTT
TRBJ2-3	TRBV29-1	TRBD2	NA	CSVAAGLAGSTDTQYF	TGCAGCGTTGCGGCGGGACTAGCGGGGAGCACAGATACGCAGTATTTT
TRBJ2-3	TRBV11-2	NA	NA	CASSTGLSTDTQYF	TGTGCCAGCAGCACGGGACTTTCCACAGATACGCAGTATTTT
TRBJ2-7	TRBV6-1	TRBD1	NA	CASSHRRGQGGSYEQYF	TGTGCCAGCAGCCACCGTCGTGGACAGGGAGGATCCTACGAGCAGTACTTC
TRBJ2-7	TRBV6-5	NA	NA	CASTGLYEQYF	TGTGCCAGCACCGGGCTCTACGAGCAGTACTTC
TRBJ1-4	TRBV27	NA	NA	CASSQARSLGIEKLFF	TGTGCCAGCAGTCAGGCTAGGTCGTTAGGGATTGAAAAACTGTTTTTT
TRBJ2-3	TRBV4-1	TRBD2	once	CASSPVELAGADTQYF	TGCGCCAGCAGCCCCGTAGAACTAGCGGGGGCAGATACGCAGTATTTT
TRBJ1-2	TRBV14	TRBD1	NA	CASSLTSDRIGYGYTF	TGTGCCAGCAGCCTAACCTCGGACAGGATCGGATATGGCTACACCTTC
TRBJ2-2	TRBV12-3/TRBV12-4	TRBD2	NA	CASSFSLGLAGENTGELFF	TGTGCCAGCAGTTTTTCCCTCGGACTAGCGGGTGAGAACACCGGGGAGCTGTTTTTT
TRBJ1-1	TRBV24-1	NA	NA	CATSDAGNTEAFF	TGTGCCACCAGTGATGCAGGGAACACTGAAGCTTTCTTT
TRBJ2-7	TRBV29-1	NA	NA	CSVERGRYEQYF	TGCAGCGTTGAAAGGGGCCGCTACGAGCAGTACTTC